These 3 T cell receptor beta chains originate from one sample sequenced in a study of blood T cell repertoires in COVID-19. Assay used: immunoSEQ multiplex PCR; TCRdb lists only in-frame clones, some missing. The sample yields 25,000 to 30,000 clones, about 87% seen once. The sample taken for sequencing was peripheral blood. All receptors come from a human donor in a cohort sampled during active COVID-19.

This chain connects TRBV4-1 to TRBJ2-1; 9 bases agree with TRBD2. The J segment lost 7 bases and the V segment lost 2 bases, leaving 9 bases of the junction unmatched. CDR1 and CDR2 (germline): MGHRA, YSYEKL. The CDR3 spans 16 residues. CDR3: CASSQSGGGAWNEQFF. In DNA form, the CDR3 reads TGCGCCAGCAGCCAATCCGGCGGGGGGGCTTGGAATGAGCAGTTCTTC.

CDR3 DNA: TGTGCCAGCAGCTTGATGGGACTAGAGGTCTACAATGAGCAGTTCTTC. Translating it yields CASSLMGLEVYNEQFF. This rearrangement joins TRBV5-6 to TRBJ2-1; 8 bases line up with TRBD2. The ends lost 1 base at V and 3 bases at J; junction bases unmatched: 6. From germline, CDR1 is SGHDT and CDR2 YYEEEE. The CDR3 has 16 amino acids.

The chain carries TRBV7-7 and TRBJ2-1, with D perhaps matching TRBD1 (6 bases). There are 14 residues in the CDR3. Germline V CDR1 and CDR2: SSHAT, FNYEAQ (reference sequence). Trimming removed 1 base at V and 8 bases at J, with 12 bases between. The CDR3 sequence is CASSLDLDSDEQFF. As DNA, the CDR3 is TGTGCCAGCAGCTTAGATTTGGACAGTGATGAGCAGTTCTTC.